This T cell receptor beta chain was recorded in a study of blood T cells in healthy people across ages. This clonotype was seen many times. Germline V CDR1 and CDR2: MNHEY, SVGEGT. The V and J ends lost 6 bases and 4 bases, in that order; junction bases with no gene match: 4. This CDR3 is 14 amino acids long. A sample-barcoded 5' primer and a J-beta primer mix were used in a second PCR of about 7 to 12 cycles. TCRdb re-analysed the 5' RACE reads in MiXCR, keeping a single row per CDR3 protein. The sample contains some 1,800,000 distinct CDR3 sequences, approximately 40% of which appear only once. This receptor was obtained from a human donor in good health. Sequencing used blood. This chain connects TRBV6-2 or TRBV6-3 to TRBJ2-1; 9 bases are a match to TRBD2. Written as DNA, the CDR3 is TGTGCCAGCAGAGGGACTAGCCCATACAATGAGCAGTTCTTC. Protein sequence: CASRGTSPYNEQFF.